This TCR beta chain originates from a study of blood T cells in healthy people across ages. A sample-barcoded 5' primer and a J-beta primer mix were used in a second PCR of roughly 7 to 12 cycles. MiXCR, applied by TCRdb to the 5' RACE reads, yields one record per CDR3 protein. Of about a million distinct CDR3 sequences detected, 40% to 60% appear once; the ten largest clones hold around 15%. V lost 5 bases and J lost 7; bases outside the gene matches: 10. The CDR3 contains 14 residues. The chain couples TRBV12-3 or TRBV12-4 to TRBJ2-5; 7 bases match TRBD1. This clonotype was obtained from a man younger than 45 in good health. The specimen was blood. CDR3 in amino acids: CASSPTGPTGTQYF. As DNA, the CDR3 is TGTGCCAGCAGTCCGACAGGGCCCACCGGGACCCAGTACTTC.